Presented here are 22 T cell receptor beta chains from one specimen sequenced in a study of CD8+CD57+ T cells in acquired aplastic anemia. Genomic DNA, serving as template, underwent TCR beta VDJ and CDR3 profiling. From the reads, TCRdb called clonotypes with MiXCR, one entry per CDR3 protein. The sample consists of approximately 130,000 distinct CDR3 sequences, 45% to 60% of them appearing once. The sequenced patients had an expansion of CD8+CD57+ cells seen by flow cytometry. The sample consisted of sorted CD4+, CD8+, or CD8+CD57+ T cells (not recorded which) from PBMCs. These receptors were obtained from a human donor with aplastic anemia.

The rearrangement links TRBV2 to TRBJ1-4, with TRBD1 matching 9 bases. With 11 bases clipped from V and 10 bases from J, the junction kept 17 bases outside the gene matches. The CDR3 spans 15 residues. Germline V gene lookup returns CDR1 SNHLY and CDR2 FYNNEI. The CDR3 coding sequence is TGTGCCGCGAAAACAGGGGGCGAGGAAATTGCAAAACTGTTTTTT. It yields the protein CAAKTGGEEIAKLFF.

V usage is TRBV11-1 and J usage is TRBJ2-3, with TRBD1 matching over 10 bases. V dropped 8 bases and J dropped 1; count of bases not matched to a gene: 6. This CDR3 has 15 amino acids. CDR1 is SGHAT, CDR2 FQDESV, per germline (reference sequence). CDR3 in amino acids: CASGHDRGRTDTQYF. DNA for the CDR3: TGTGCCAGCGGCCACGACAGGGGGCGCACAGATACGCAGTATTTT.

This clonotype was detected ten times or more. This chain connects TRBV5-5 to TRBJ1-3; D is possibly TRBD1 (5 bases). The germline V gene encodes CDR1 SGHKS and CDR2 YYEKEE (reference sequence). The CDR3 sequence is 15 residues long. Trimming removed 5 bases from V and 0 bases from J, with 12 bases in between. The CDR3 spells CASSRDWSSGNTIYF. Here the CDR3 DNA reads TGTGCCAGCAGTAGGGACTGGAGCTCTGGAAACACCATATATTTT.

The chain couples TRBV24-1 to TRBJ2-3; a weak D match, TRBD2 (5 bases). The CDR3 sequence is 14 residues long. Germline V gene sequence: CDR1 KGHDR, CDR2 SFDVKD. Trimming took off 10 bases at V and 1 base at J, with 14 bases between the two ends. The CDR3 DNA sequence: TGTGCCACAGGGAGTTTCGACCGCACAGATACGCAGTATTTT. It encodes CATGSFDRTDTQYF.

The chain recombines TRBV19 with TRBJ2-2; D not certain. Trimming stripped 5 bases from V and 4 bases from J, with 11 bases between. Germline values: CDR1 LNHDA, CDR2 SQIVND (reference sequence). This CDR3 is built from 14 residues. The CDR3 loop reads CASSLRGGTGELFF. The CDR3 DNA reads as TGTGCCAGTAGTTTGAGAGGCGGCACCGGGGAGCTGTTTTTT.

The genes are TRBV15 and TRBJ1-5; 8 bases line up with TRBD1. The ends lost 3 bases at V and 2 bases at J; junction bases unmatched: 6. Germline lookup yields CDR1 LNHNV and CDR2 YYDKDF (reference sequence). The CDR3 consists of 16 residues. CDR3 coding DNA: TGTGCCACCAGCAGCCCCCAGGGGGCCGGCAATCAGCCCCAGCATTTT. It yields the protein CATSSPQGAGNQPQHF.

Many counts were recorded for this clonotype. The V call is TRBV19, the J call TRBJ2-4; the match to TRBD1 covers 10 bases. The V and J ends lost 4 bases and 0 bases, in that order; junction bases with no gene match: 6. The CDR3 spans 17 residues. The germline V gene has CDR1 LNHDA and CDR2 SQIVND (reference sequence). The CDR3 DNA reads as TGTGCCAGTAGTACCGGGACAGGGGAAGTAGCCAAAAACATTCAGTACTTC. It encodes CASSTGTGEVAKNIQYF.

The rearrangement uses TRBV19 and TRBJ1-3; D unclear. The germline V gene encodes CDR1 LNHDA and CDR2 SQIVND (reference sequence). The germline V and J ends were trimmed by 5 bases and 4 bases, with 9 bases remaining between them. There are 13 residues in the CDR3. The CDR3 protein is CASSSQRGNTIYF. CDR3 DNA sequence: TGTGCCAGTAGTTCCCAGCGCGGAAACACCATATATTTT.

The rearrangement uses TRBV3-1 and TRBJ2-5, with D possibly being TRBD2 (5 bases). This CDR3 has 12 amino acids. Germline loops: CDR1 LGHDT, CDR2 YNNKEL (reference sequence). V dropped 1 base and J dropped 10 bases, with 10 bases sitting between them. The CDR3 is CASSQGRGNQYF. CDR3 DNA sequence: TGTGCCAGCAGCCAAGGACGGGGAAACCAGTACTTC.

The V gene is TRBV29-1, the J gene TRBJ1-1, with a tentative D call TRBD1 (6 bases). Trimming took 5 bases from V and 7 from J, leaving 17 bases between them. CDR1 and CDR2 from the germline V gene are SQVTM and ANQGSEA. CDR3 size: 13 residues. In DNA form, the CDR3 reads TGCAGCGTTATCCCTACAGGGTACTTTGAAGCTTTCTTT. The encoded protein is CSVIPTGYFEAFF.

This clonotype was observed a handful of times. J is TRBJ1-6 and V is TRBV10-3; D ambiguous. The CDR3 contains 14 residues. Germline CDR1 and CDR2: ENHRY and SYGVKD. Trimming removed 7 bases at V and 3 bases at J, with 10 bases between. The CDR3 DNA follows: TGTGCCATCATGGACGGAGACTATAATTCACCCCTCCACTTT. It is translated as CAIMDGDYNSPLHF.

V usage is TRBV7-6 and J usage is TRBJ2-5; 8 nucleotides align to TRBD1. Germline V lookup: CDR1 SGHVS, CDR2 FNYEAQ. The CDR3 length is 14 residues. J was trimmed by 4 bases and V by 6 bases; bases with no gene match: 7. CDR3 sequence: CASREDRVGETQYF. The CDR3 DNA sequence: TGTGCCAGCAGAGAGGACAGGGTAGGAGAGACCCAGTACTTC.

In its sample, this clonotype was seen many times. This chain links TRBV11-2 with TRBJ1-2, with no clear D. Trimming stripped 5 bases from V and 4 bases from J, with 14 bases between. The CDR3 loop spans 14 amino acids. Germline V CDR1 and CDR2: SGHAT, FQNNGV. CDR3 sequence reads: CASSGWTHGYGYTF. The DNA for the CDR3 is TGTGCCAGCAGCGGCTGGACTCACGGCTATGGCTACACCTTC.

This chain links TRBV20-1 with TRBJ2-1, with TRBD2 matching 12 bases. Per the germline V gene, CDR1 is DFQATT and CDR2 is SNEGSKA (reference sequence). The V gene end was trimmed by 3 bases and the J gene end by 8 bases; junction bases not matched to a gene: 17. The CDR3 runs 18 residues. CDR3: CSARVFGLAGGPTDEQFF. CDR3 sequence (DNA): TGCAGTGCTAGGGTCTTCGGCCTAGCGGGAGGGCCGACGGATGAGCAGTTCTTC.

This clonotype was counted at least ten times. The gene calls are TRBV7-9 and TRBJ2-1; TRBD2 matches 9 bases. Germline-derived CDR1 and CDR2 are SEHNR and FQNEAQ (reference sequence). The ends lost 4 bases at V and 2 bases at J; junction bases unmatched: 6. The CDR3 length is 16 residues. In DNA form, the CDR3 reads TGTGCCAGCAGCTCTAGCGGGGTACCGACCTACAATGAGCAGTTCTTC. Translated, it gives CASSSSGVPTYNEQFF.

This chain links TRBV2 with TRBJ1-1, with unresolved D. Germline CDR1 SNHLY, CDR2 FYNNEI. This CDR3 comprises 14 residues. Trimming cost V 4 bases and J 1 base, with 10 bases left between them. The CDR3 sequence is CASSVGRRNTEAFF. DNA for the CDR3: TGTGCCAGCAGTGTCGGGCGGAGGAACACTGAAGCTTTCTTT.

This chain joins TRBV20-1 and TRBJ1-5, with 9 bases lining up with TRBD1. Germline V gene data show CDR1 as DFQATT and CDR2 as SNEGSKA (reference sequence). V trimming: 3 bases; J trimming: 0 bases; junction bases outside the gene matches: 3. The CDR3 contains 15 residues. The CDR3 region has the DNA TGCAGTGCTAGCCGGACAGGGGTTAGCAATCAGCCCCAGCATTTT. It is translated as CSASRTGVSNQPQHF.

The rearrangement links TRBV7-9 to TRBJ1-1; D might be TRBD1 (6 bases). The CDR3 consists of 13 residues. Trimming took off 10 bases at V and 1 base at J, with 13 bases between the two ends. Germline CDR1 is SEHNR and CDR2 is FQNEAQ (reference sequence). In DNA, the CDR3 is TGTGCCATCCGCCGGGGGCAGAACACTGAAGCTTTCTTT. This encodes CAIRRGQNTEAFF.

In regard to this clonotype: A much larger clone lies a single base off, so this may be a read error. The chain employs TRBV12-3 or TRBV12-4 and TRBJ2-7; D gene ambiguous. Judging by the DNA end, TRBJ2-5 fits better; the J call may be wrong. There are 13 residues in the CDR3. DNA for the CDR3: TGTGCCAGCAGTTCGAGTCATCATGAGACCCAGTACTTC. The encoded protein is CASSSSHHETQYF.

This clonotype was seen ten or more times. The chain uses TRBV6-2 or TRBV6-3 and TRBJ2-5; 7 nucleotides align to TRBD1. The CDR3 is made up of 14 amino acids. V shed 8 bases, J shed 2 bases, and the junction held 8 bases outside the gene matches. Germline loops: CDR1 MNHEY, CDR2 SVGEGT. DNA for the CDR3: TGTGCCAGCCTATCATTCAGGGGGCAAGAGACCCAGTACTTC. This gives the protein CASLSFRGQETQYF.

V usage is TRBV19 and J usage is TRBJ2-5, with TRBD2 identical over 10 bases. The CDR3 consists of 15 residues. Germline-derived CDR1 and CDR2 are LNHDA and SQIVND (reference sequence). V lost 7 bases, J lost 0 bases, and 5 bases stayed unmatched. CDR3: CASKYGTSDQETQYF. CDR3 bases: TGTGCCAGTAAATACGGGACTAGCGACCAAGAGACCCAGTACTTC. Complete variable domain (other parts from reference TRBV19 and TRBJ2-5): DGGITQSPKYLFRKEGQNVTLSCEQNLNHDAMYWYRQDPGQGLRLIYYSQIVNDFQKGDIAEGYSVSREKKESFPLTVTSAQKNPTAFYLCASKYGTSDQETQYFGPGTRLLVL.

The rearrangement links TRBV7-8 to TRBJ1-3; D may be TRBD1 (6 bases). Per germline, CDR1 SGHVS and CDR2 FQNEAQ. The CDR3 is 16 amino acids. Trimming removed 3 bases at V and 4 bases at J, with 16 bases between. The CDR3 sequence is CASSLSRRGSGNTIYF. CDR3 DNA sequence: TGTGCCAGCAGCTTGAGTAGGAGGGGGTCAGGAAACACCATATATTTT.